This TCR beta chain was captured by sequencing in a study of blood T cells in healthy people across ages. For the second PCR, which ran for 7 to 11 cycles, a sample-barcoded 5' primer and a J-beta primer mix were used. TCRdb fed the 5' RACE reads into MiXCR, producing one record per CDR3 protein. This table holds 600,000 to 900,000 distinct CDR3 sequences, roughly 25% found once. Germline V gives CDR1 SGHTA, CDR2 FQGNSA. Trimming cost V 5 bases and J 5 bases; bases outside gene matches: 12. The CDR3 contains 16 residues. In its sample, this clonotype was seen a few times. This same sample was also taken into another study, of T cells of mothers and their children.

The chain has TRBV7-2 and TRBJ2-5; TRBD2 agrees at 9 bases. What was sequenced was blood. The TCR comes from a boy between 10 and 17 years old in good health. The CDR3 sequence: CASSKAAGGQRETQYF. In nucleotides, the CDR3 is TGTGCCAGCAGCAAGGCGGCGGGGGGGCAACGTGAGACCCAGTACTTC.